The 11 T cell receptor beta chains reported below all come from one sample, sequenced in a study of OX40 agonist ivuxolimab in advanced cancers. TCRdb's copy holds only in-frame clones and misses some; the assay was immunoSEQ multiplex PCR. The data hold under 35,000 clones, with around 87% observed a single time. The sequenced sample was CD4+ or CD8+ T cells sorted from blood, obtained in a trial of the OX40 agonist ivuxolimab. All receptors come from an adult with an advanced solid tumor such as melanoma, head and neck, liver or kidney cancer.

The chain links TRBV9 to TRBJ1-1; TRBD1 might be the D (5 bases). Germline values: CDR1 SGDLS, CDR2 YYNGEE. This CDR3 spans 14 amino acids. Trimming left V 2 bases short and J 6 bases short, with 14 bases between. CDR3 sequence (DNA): TGTGCCAGCAGCGTCACAAGGGGTTTCGCTGAAGCTTTCTTT. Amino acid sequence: CASSVTRGFAEAFF.

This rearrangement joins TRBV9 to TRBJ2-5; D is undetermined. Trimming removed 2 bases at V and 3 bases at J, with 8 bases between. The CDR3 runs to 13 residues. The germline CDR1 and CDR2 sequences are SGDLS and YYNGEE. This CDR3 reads CASSVRLEETQYF. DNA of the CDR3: TGTGCCAGCAGCGTCCGTCTCGAAGAGACCCAGTACTTC. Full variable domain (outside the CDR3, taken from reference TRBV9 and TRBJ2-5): DSGVTQTPKHLITATGQRVTLRCSPRSGDLSVYWYQQSLDQGLQFLIQYYNGEERAKGNILERFSAQQFPDLHSELNLSSLELGDSALYFCASSVRLEETQYFGPGTRLLVL.

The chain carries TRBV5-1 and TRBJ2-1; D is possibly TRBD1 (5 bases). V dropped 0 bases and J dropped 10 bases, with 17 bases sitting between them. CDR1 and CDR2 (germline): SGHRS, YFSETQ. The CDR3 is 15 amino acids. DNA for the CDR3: TGCGCCAGCAGCTTGGGGCAGGGTGGTAGTGCGGAGCAGTTCTTC. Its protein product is CASSLGQGGSAEQFF.

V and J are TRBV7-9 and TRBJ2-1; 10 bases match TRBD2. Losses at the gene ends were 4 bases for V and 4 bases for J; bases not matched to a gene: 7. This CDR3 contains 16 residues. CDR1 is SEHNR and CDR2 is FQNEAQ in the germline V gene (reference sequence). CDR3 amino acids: CASSSRTSGTYNEQFF. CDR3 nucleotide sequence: TGTGCCAGCAGCTCCCGGACTAGCGGTACTTACAATGAGCAGTTCTTC.

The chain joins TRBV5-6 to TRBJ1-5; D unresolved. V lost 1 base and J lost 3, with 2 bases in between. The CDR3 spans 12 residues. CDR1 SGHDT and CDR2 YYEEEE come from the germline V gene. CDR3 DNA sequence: TGTGCCAGCAGCTTGAACAATCAGCCCCAGCATTTT. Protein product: CASSLNNQPQHF.

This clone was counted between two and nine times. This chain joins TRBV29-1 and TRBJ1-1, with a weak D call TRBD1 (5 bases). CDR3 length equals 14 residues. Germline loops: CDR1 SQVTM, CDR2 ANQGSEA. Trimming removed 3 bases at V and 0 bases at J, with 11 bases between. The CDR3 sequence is CSVDAGPMNTEAFF. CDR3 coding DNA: TGCAGCGTTGACGCGGGACCCATGAACACTGAAGCTTTCTTT.

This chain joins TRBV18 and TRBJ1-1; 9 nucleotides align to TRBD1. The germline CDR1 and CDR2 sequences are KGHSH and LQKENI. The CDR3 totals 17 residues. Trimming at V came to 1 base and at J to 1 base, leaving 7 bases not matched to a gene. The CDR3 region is CASSPLLPGQGNTEAFF. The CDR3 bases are TGTGCCAGCTCACCACTATTGCCGGGACAGGGGAACACTGAAGCTTTCTTT.

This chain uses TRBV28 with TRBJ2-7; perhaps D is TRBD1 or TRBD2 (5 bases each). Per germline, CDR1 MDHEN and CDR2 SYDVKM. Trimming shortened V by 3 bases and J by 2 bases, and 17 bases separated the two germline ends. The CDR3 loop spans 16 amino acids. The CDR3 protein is CASSLGVSHLPYEQYF. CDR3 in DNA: TGTGCCAGCAGTTTGGGGGTCAGCCATCTACCCTACGAGCAGTACTTC.

The CDR3 region has the DNA TGTGCCAGCAGTGATCAACACGAGCAGTACTTC. It is translated as CASSDQHEQYF. This chain uses TRBV2 with TRBJ2-7; no clear D. CDR1 is SNHLY and CDR2 is FYNNEI in the germline V gene. This CDR3 is built from 11 residues. V dropped 3 bases and J dropped 5 bases, with 5 bases sitting between them.

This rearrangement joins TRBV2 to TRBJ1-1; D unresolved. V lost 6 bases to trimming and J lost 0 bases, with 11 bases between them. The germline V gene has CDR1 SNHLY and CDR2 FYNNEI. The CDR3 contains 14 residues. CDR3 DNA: TGTGCCAGCAGAAGGGCGGGAATGAACACTGAAGCTTTCTTT. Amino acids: CASRRAGMNTEAFF.

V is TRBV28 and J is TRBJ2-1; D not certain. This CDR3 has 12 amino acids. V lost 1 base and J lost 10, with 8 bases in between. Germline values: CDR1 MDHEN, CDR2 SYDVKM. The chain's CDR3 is CASSLLSREQFF. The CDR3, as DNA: TGTGCCAGCAGTTTATTATCACGGGAGCAGTTCTTC.